This entry concerns a single T cell receptor (beta chain). Its antigen is unknown. This record belongs to a study of cytomegalovirus exposure and HLA in healthy donors. Study-level results: In a later analysis, a genetic analysis reported fewer productive-TCR N-insertions in an Asian-associated ancestry cluster than the cohort average. The CMV antigen specificity of a few CMV-associated chains was confirmed through in vitro analysis. Cytomegalovirus status was reportedly diagnosed by the classifier with high specificity and sensitivity.

With 7 bases removed from V and 3 bases from J, the gap between germline ends came to 10 bases. The CDR3 is 13 amino acids. The germline V gene has CDR1 MNHNS and CDR2 SASEGT. The PCR contained 60 Vbeta and 13 Jbeta primers. TCRdb's copy holds only in-frame clones and misses some; the assay was immunoSEQ multiplex PCR. The table has about 130,000 clones, approximately 70% seen once; the top ten hold 2.6%. The chain employs TRBV6-1 and TRBJ1-5; perhaps TRBD1 as D (5 bases). The TCR originated in a woman aged 55-70 years in good health and CMV-seropositive. The specimen was PBMCs. The DNA for the CDR3 is TGTGCCAGCAACCTGGACAACAATCAGCCCCAGCATTTT. This codes for CASNLDNNQPQHF.